Following are 4 T cell receptor beta chains from one sample sequenced in a study of T-cell memory formation after mild COVID-19. TCRdb recomputed calls from the 5' RACE reads with MiXCR, one row per CDR3 protein. In the table there are more than 450,000 distinct CDR3 sequences, more than 15% of which are singletons. The sample was PBMCs or a T cell subset sorted from them (not recorded which). All receptors derive from an adult woman who had mild COVID-19 (a few samples of this study predate the infection). Cell type and time point are not known.

This clonotype was observed a few times. The chain is built from TRBV11-3 and TRBJ2-5; D may be TRBD1 or TRBD2 (6 bases each). Germline values: CDR1 SGHNT, CDR2 YENEEA. V was cut by 7 bases and J by 2 bases, with 14 bases left in between. This CDR3 has 14 residues. The CDR3 DNA follows: TGTGCCAGCACTGGCGGAGGGGGGCAAGAGACCCAGTACTTC. It encodes CASTGGGGQETQYF.

The chain links TRBV12-3 or TRBV12-4 to TRBJ2-3, with 8 bases matching TRBD1. V was clipped by 5 bases and J by 5 bases; unmatched bases: 12. There are 16 residues in the CDR3. CDR3 loop: CASSPPRQGTGDTQYF. The CDR3 region has the DNA TGTGCCAGCAGTCCCCCGCGACAGGGGACTGGAGATACGCAGTATTTT.

Only a few counts were recorded for this clonotype. The DNA of the CDR3 is TGTGCCAGCAGCCAGCATCTGGGACACTCCTATGGCTACACCTTC. Residues: CASSQHLGHSYGYTF. J is TRBJ1-2 and V is TRBV7-7; a weak D match, TRBD1 (6 bases). V was clipped by 5 bases and J by 4 bases, with 17 bases between them. This CDR3 region has 15 residues. Germline lookup yields CDR1 SSHAT and CDR2 FNYEAQ (reference sequence).

The chain has TRBV18 and TRBJ1-4; no clear D. Germline loops: CDR1 KGHSH, CDR2 LQKENI. V was cut by 2 bases and J by 0 bases, with 7 bases left in between. The CDR3 extends over 15 amino acids. CDR3 residues: CASSPYGTTNEKLFF. The CDR3 nucleotides read TGTGCCAGCTCACCATACGGTACAACTAATGAAAAACTGTTTTTT.